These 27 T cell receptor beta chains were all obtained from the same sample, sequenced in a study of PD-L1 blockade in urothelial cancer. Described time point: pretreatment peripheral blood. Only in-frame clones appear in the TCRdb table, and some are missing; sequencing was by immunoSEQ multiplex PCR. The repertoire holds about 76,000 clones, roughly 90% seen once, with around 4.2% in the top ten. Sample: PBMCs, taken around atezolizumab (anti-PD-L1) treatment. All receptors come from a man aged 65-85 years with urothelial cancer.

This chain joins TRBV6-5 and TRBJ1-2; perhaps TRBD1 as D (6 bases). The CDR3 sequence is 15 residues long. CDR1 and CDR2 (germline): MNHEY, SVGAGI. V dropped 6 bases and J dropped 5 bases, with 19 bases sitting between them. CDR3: CASRRKPGHEYGYTF. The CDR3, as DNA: TGTGCCAGCAGGCGAAAGCCGGGACACGAGTATGGCTACACCTTC.

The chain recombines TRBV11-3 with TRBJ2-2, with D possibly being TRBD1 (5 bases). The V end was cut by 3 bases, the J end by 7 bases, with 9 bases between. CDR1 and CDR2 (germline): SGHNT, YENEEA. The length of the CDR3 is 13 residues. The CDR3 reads CASSFRAGGELFF. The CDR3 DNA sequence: TGTGCCAGCAGCTTCAGGGCTGGCGGGGAGCTGTTTTTT. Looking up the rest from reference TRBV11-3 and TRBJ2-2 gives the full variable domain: EAGVVQSPRYKIIEKKQPVAFWCNPISGHNTLYWYLQNLGQGPELLIRYENEEAVDDSQLPKDRFSAERLKGVDSTLKIQPAELGDSAVYLCASSFRAGGELFFGEGSRLTVL.

The CDR3 nucleotides are TGTGCCAGCTCACCCGACAGGGCGCGGAACACTGAAGCTTTCTTT. Its protein is CASSPDRARNTEAFF. The V gene is TRBV18, the J gene TRBJ1-1; 7 nucleotides align to TRBD1. Trimming cost V 3 bases and J 1 base; bases outside gene matches: 5. Germline V CDR1 and CDR2: KGHSH, LQKENI. The CDR3 is 15 amino acids.

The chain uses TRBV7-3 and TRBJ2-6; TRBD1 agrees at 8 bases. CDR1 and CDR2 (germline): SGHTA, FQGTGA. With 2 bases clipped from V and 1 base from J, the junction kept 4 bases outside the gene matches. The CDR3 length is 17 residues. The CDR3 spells CASSLAGGVSGANVLTF. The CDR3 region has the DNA TGTGCCAGCAGCTTAGCAGGGGGCGTTTCTGGGGCCAACGTCCTGACTTTC.

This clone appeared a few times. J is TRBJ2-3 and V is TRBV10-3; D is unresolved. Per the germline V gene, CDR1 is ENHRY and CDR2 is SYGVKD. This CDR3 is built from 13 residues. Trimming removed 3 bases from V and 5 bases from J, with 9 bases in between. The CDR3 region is CAISDSPLDTQYF. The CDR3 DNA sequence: TGTGCCATCAGTGACTCCCCACTAGATACGCAGTATTTT.

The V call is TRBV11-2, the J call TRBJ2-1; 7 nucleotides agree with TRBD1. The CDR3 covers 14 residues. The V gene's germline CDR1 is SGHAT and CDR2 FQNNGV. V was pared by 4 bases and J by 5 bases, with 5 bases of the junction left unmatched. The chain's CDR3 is CASSSRDRDNEQFF. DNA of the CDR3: TGTGCCAGCAGCTCCCGAGACAGGGACAATGAGCAGTTCTTC.

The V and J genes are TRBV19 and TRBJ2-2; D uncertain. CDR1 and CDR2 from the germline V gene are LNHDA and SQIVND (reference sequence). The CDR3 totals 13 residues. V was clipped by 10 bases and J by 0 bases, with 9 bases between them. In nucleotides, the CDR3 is TGTGCCACCCCAGTCCCGAACACCGGGGAGCTGTTTTTT. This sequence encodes CATPVPNTGELFF. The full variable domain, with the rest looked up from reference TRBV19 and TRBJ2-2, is DGGITQSPKYLFRKEGQNVTLSCEQNLNHDAMYWYRQDPGQGLRLIYYSQIVNDFQKGDIAEGYSVSREKKESFPLTVTSAQKNPTAFYLCATPVPNTGELFFGEGSRLTVL.

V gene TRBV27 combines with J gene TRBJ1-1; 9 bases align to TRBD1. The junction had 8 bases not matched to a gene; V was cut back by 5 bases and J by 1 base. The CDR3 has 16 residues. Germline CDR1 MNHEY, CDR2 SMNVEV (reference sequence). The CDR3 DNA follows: TGTGCCAGCAGTCCCCTGGGGGACAGGGAGAACACTGAAGCTTTCTTT. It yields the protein CASSPLGDRENTEAFF.

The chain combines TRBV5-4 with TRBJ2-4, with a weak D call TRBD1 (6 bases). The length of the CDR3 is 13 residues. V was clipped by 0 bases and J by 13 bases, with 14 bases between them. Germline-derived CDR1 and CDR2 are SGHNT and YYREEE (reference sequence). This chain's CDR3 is CASSLAPRGPQYF. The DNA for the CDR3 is TGTGCCAGCAGCTTGGCCCCCAGGGGCCCCCAGTACTTC.

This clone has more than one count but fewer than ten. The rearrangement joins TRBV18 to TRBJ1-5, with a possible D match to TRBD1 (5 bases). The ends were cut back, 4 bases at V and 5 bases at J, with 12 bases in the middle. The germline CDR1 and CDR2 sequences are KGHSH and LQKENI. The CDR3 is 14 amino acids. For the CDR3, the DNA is TGTGCCAGCTCACGGGGGAGGAGTTATCAGCCCCAGCATTTT. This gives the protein CASSRGRSYQPQHF.

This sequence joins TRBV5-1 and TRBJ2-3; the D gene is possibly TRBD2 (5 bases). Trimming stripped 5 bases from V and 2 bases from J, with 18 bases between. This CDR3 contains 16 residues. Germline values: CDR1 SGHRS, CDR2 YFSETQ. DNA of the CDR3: TGCGCCAGCAGTTCCGGGTTCAGCGGCCCCACAGATACGCAGTATTTT. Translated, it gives CASSSGFSGPTDTQYF.

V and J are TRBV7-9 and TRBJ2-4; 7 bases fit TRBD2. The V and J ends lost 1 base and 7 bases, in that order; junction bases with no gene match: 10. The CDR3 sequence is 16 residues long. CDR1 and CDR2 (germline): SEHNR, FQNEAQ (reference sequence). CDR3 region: CASSLEWEGRGNIQYF. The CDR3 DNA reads TGTGCCAGCAGCTTAGAGTGGGAGGGCCGGGGTAACATTCAGTACTTC. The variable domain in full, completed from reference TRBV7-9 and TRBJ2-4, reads DTGVSQNPRHKITKRGQNVTFRCDPISEHNRLYWYRQTLGQGPEFLTYFQNEAQLEKSRLLSDRFSAERPKGSFSTLEIQRTEQGDSAMYLCASSLEWEGRGNIQYFGAGTRLSVL.

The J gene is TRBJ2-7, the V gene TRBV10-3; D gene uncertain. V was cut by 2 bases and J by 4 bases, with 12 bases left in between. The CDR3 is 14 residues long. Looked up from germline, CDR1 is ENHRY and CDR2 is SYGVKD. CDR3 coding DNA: TGTGCCATCAGTGAGGGCCAGACGACTTACGAGCAGTACTTC. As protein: CAISEGQTTYEQYF.

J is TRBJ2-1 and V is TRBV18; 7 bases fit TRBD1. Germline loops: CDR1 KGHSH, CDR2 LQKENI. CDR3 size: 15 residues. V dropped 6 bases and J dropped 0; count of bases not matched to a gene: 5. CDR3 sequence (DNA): TGTGCCAGCTCCAGGGACAGATCCTCCTACAATGAGCAGTTCTTC. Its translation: CASSRDRSSYNEQFF.

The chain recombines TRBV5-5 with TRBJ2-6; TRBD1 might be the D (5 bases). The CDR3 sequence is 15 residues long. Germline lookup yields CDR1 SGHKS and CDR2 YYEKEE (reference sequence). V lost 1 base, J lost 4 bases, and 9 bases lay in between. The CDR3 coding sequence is TGTGCCAGCAGCTTGAGGGGTGAAGGGGCCAACGTCCTGACTTTC. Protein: CASSLRGEGANVLTF.

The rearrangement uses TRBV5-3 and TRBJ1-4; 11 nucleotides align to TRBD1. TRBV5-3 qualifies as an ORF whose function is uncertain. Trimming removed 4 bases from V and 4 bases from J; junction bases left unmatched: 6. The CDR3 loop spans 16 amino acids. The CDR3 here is CARSQDRGQSNEKLFF. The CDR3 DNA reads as TGTGCCAGAAGCCAGGACAGGGGGCAGAGTAATGAAAAACTGTTTTTT.

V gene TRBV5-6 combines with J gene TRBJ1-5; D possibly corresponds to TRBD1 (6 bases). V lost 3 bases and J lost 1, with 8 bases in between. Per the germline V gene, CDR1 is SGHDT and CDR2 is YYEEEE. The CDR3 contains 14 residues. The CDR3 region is CASSSGQSNQPQHF. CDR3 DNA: TGTGCCAGCAGCTCGGGACAAAGCAATCAGCCCCAGCATTTT.

CDR3 amino acids: CASSIGVGTEAFF. CDR3 DNA sequence: TGTGCCAGCAGCATCGGGGTCGGCACTGAAGCTTTCTTT. V and J are TRBV21-1 and TRBJ1-1. TRBV21-1 constitutes a pseudogene. The CDR3 is 13 residues long.

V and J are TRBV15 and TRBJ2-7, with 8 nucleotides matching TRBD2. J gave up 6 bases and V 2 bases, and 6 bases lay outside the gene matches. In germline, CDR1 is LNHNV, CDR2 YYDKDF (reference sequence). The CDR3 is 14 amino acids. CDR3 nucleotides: TGTGCCACCAGCAGACCAAGGACTAGCCGCGAGCAGTACTTC. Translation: CATSRPRTSREQYF.

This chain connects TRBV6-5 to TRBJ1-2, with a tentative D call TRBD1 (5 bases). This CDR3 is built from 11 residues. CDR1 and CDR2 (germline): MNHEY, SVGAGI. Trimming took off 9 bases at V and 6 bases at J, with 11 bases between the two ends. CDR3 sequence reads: CASGNRNGYTF. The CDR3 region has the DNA TGTGCCAGTGGGAACAGGAATGGCTACACCTTC.

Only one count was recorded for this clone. The CDR3 DNA follows: TGTGCCAGCTCACCAGGGGCCTCGAACACTGAAGCTTTCTTT. The encoded protein is CASSPGASNTEAFF. V gene TRBV18 combines with J gene TRBJ1-1, with a tentative D call TRBD1 (5 bases). Germline values: CDR1 KGHSH, CDR2 LQKENI. This CDR3 comprises 14 residues. The ends were cut back, 2 bases at V and 1 base at J, with 8 bases in the middle.

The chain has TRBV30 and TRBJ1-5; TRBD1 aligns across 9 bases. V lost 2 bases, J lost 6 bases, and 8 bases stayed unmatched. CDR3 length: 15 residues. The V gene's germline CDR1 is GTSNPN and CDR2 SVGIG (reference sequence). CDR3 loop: CAWSIGQGQVQPQHF. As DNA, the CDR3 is TGTGCCTGGAGTATCGGACAGGGGCAGGTTCAGCCCCAGCATTTT.

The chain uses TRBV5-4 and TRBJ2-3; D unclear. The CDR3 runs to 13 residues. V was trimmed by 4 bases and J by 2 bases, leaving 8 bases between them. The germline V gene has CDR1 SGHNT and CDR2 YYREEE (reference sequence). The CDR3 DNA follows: TGTGCCAGCAGCCCGTCGTACACAGATACGCAGTATTTT. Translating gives CASSPSYTDTQYF.

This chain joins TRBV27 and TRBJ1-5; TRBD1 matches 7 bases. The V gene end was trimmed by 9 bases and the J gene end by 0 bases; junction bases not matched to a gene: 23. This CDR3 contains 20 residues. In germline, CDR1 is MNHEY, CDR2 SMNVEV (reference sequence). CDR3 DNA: TGTGCCAGACCCAACCAACTTACAGGGGAAAGGCCGTATAGCAATCAGCCCCAGCATTTT. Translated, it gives CARPNQLTGERPYSNQPQHF.

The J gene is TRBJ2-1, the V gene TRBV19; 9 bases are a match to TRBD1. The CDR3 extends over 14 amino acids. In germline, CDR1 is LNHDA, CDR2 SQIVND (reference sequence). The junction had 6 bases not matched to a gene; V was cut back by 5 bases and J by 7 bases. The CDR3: CASSPAQGANEQFF. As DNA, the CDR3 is TGTGCCAGTAGTCCAGCACAGGGGGCGAATGAGCAGTTCTTC.

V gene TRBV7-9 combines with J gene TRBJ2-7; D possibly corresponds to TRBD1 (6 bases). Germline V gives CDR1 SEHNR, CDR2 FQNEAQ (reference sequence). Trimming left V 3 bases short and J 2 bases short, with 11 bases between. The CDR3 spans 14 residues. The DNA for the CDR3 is TGTGCCAGCAGCTTTTCAGGGGTACCCTACGAGCAGTACTTC. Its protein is CASSFSGVPYEQYF.

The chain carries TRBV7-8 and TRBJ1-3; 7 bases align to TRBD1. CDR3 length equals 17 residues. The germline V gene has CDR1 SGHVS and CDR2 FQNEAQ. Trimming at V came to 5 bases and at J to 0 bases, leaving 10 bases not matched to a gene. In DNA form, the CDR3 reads TGTGCCAGCAGCCCGAGGACAGGCGCCGCCTCTGGAAACACCATATATTTT. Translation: CASSPRTGAASGNTIYF. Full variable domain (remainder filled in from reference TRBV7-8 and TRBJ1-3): GAGVSQSPRYKVAKRGQDVALRCDPISGHVSLFWYQQALGQGPEFLTYFQNEAQLDKSGLPSDRFFAERPEGSVSTLKIQRTQQEDSAVYLCASSPRTGAASGNTIYFGEGSWLTVV.